A single sample gave rise to the 11 T cell receptor beta chains below, sequenced in a study of blood T cell repertoires in COVID-19. This table comes from immunoSEQ multiplex PCR, and its TCRdb copy is limited to in-frame clones, with some not included. The table shows around 120,000 clones, with just under 85% occurring only once. Sequenced material: peripheral blood. The receptor set was obtained from a man in his 70s with active or convalescent COVID-19.

The rearrangement uses TRBV18 and TRBJ1-6, with 11 bases matching TRBD1. Looked up from germline, CDR1 is KGHSH and CDR2 is LQKENI. V was pared by 3 bases and J by 6 bases, with 1 base of the junction left unmatched. The CDR3 runs to 15 residues. CDR3 in amino acids: CASSPGTGGNSPLHF. DNA for the CDR3: TGTGCCAGCTCACCGGGGACAGGGGGTAATTCACCCCTCCACTTT.

The chain has TRBV28 and TRBJ2-6; TRBD2 matches 11 bases. The V and J ends lost 8 bases and 9 bases, in that order; junction bases with no gene match: 6. The length of the CDR3 is 14 residues. Per germline, CDR1 MDHEN and CDR2 SYDVKM. The CDR3, as DNA: TGTGCCAGCGTCGGGACTAGCGGACTCAACGTCCTGACTTTC. Protein product: CASVGTSGLNVLTF.

The chain combines TRBV3-1 (or the pseudogene TRBV3-2) with TRBJ1-5; 10 bases match TRBD1. The CDR3 runs to 16 residues. The trim removed 1 base at V and 7 bases at J, leaving 7 bases unmatched. Germline CDR1 is LGHDT and CDR2 is YNNKEL (reference sequence). The CDR3 coding sequence is TGTGCCAGCAGCCAAGCTGGGACAGGGGTTAGGCAGCCCCAGCATTTT. Translation: CASSQAGTGVRQPQHF.

This chain joins TRBV7-3 and TRBJ1-1; 10 bases are a match to TRBD1. V shed 5 bases and J 5 bases; nucleotides not matched to a gene: 5. Germline CDR1 is SGHTA and CDR2 is FQGTGA. CDR3 length equals 14 residues. The CDR3 loop reads CASSPGTGETEAFF. The DNA for the CDR3 is TGTGCCAGCAGCCCGGGGACAGGGGAAACTGAAGCTTTCTTT.

This rearrangement joins TRBV3-1 (or the pseudogene TRBV3-2) to TRBJ2-7; D perhaps matches TRBD1 (5 bases). Trimming removed 8 bases from V and 7 bases from J, with 18 bases in between. Germline loops: CDR1 LGHDT, CDR2 YNNKEL (reference sequence). This CDR3 is 13 amino acids long. The CDR3 loop is CASYPQARREQYF. DNA of the CDR3: TGTGCCAGCTACCCACAGGCCCGGCGGGAGCAGTACTTC.

The chain has TRBV2 and TRBJ1-2, with TRBD1 matching over 10 bases. V gave up 4 bases and J gave up 9 bases; unmatched junction bases: 5. The CDR3 contains 13 residues. The V gene's germline CDR1 is SNHLY and CDR2 FYNNEI. The CDR3 reads CASSGWDRGSYTF. CDR3 DNA: TGTGCCAGCAGTGGGTGGGACAGGGGTAGCTACACCTTC.

The gene calls are TRBV7-2 and TRBJ1-1; no definite D call. V was cut by 1 base and J by 3 bases, with 12 bases left in between. The CDR3 length is 15 residues. The germline V gene encodes CDR1 SGHTA and CDR2 FQGNSA. The CDR3 spells CASSLVTGGHTEAFF. CDR3 DNA: TGTGCCAGCAGCTTAGTTACGGGAGGTCACACTGAAGCTTTCTTT. The full variable domain, completed using reference TRBV7-2 and TRBJ1-1, is GAGVSQSPSNKVTEKGKDVELRCDPISGHTALYWYRQSLGQGLEFLIYFQGNSAPDKSGLPSDRFSAERTGGSVSTLTIQRTQQEDSAVYLCASSLVTGGHTEAFFGQGTRLTVV.

V usage is TRBV2 and J usage is TRBJ1-2, with D unresolved. Germline CDR1 and CDR2: SNHLY and FYNNEI. This CDR3 has 13 amino acids. The germline V and J ends were trimmed by 6 bases and 2 bases, with 10 bases remaining between them. CDR3 sequence: CASRQTQNYGYTF. In nucleotides, the CDR3 is TGTGCCAGCAGGCAGACACAGAACTATGGCTACACCTTC. Full variable domain (outside the CDR3, taken from reference TRBV2 and TRBJ1-2): EPEVTQTPSHQVTQMGQEVILRCVPISNHLYFYWYRQILGQKVEFLVSFYNNEISEKSEIFDDQFSVERPDGSNFTLKIRSTKLEDSAMYFCASRQTQNYGYTFGSGTRLTVV.

The sample holds one count of this clone. The chain combines TRBV10-3 with TRBJ1-2; no definite D call. Trimming removed 4 bases at V and 0 bases at J, with 12 bases between. The length of the CDR3 is 15 residues. Germline values: CDR1 ENHRY, CDR2 SYGVKD. CDR3 DNA sequence: TGTGCCATCAGTGGAACAGAAGTGCCTAACTATGGCTACACCTTC. It yields the protein CAISGTEVPNYGYTF.

The chain has TRBV7-8 and TRBJ2-1; D perhaps matches TRBD2 (6 bases). The CDR3 runs to 15 residues. V was shortened by 2 bases and J by 0 bases, with 8 bases between the two germline ends. Germline values: CDR1 SGHVS, CDR2 FQNEAQ. The CDR3: CASSLSGSSYNEQFF. In DNA form, the CDR3 reads TGTGCCAGCAGCTTATCCGGGAGCTCCTACAATGAGCAGTTCTTC.

The rearrangement uses TRBV24-1 and TRBJ1-1; 11 bases are shared with TRBD1. Germline loops: CDR1 KGHDR, CDR2 SFDVKD. Trimming removed 9 bases from V and 1 base from J; junction bases left unmatched: 3. The CDR3 covers 14 residues. This CDR3 is CATRTGGRNTEAFF. The CDR3, as DNA: TGTGCCACCCGGACAGGGGGCAGGAACACTGAAGCTTTCTTT.